The next 24 T cell receptor beta chains were all read from a single sample in a study of CD8+CD57+ T cells in acquired aplastic anemia. TCR beta VDJ and CDR3 profiles were obtained from a genomic DNA template. TCRdb re-called the reads through MiXCR, storing one row per CDR3 protein. This table has just over 450,000 distinct CDR3 sequences, about a third appearing once. Patients chosen for sequencing had shown CD8+CD57+ cell expansion by flow cytometry. The sample was sorted CD4+, CD8+, or CD8+CD57+ T cells (not recorded which) from PBMCs. Receptors were obtained from a human donor with aplastic anemia.

The chain links TRBV20-1 to TRBJ2-1; 9 bases line up with TRBD2. After removal of 1 base from V and 2 bases from J, the junction contained 6 bases not matched to a gene. This CDR3 has 16 residues. Per germline, CDR1 DFQATT and CDR2 SNEGSKA (reference sequence). CDR3 loop: CSARGGREGTYNEQFF. The CDR3 DNA sequence: TGCAGTGCTAGAGGGGGGCGGGAGGGCACCTACAATGAGCAGTTCTTC.

This chain links TRBV18 with TRBJ1-2; no firm D call. This CDR3 comprises 15 residues. Germline V gene lookup returns CDR1 KGHSH and CDR2 LQKENI. Trimming cost V 5 bases and J 4 bases, with 17 bases left between them. The CDR3 nucleotides are TGTGCCAGCTCAGATAGCGGGGAGCGGGCCTATGGCTACACCTTC. Translated, it gives CASSDSGERAYGYTF.

This clonotype was counted ten times or more. The chain employs TRBV7-9 and TRBJ1-1; no clear D gene. This CDR3 is 13 amino acids long. CDR1 SEHNR and CDR2 FQNEAQ come from the germline V gene (reference sequence). V dropped 5 bases and J dropped 0 bases, with 7 bases sitting between them. The CDR3 sequence is CASSRVLNTEAFF. Written as DNA, the CDR3 is TGTGCCAGCAGCAGGGTGTTGAACACTGAAGCTTTCTTT. Complete variable domain (other parts from reference TRBV7-9 and TRBJ1-1): DTGVSQNPRHKITKRGQNVTFRCDPISEHNRLYWYRQTLGQGPEFLTYFQNEAQLEKSRLLSDRFSAERPKGSFSTLEIQRTEQGDSAMYLCASSRVLNTEAFFGQGTRLTVV.

The V gene is TRBV5-6, the J gene TRBJ2-5; possibly TRBD2 for D (6 bases). The CDR3 sequence is 14 residues long. Germline CDR1 SGHDT, CDR2 YYEEEE. V was cut by 2 bases and J by 2 bases, with 10 bases left in between. The chain's CDR3 is CASSFRAGQETQYF. CDR3 nucleotides: TGTGCCAGCAGCTTCCGGGCGGGACAAGAGACCCAGTACTTC. Variable domain in full (rest from reference TRBV5-6 and TRBJ2-5): DAGVTQSPTHLIKTRGQQVTLRCSPKSGHDTVSWYQQALGQGPQFIFQYYEEEERQRGNFPDRFSGHQFPNYSSELNVNALLLGDSALYLCASSFRAGQETQYFGPGTRLLVL.

This clonotype was observed a few times. The chain combines TRBV30 with TRBJ1-5; 7 bases align to TRBD1. J gave up 5 bases and V 0 bases, and 1 base lay outside the gene matches. This CDR3 is built from 13 residues. The V gene's germline CDR1 is GTSNPN and CDR2 SVGIG (reference sequence). The CDR3 region has the DNA TGTGCCTGGAGTGTAGGGGGCTATCAGCCCCAGCATTTT. Its protein is CAWSVGGYQPQHF.

A note on this clonotype: This could be a read error, since a much larger clone is one nucleotide away. The rearrangement joins TRBV20-1 to TRBJ2-7; 13 nucleotides line up with TRBD2. Germline CDR1 reads DFQATT; CDR2 reads SNEGSKA (reference sequence). The trim removed 2 bases at V and 5 bases at J, leaving 6 bases unmatched. The CDR3 covers 15 residues. The CDR3 region is CSARTSGRALDEQYF. CDR3 nucleotide sequence: TGCAGTGCTAGAACTAGCGGGAGGGCACTAGACGAGCAGTACTTC.

This clonotype appeared a few times. The V and J genes are TRBV12-3 or TRBV12-4 and TRBJ2-3; the D gene could be TRBD1 or TRBD2 (5 bases each). Trimming removed 6 bases at V and 0 bases at J, with 13 bases between. The CDR3 extends over 15 amino acids. For the CDR3, the DNA is TGTGCCAGCAGCTCGGGGCAACTCAGCACAGATACGCAGTATTTT. Amino acids: CASSSGQLSTDTQYF.

Ten or more counts support this clonotype. CDR3 in DNA: TGTGCCAGTAGTGCCTCGGGACAGGGCGCTGGAAACACCATATATTTT. Amino acid sequence: CASSASGQGAGNTIYF. V gene TRBV19 combines with J gene TRBJ1-3, with TRBD1 identical over 9 bases. The V gene's germline CDR1 is LNHDA and CDR2 SQIVND (reference sequence). V lost 5 bases, J lost 2 bases, and 7 bases stayed unmatched. The CDR3 extends over 16 amino acids.

Turning to this clonotype: A much larger clonotype is one base distant, so this may be a read error. The rearrangement joins TRBV7-2 to TRBJ2-2; unclear D gene. CDR1 and CDR2 from the germline V gene are SGHTA and FQGNSA. The ends were cut back, 3 bases at V and 7 bases at J, with 6 bases in the middle. The CDR3 has 12 residues. The CDR3 coding sequence is TGTACCAGCAGCTTTCATGGCGGGGAGCTGTTTTTT. This sequence encodes CTSSFHGGELFF.

The chain carries TRBV10-3 and TRBJ1-2, with D possibly matching TRBD1 (6 bases). The CDR3 is 15 amino acids. Between the trimmed V and J ends, which lost 10 bases and 3 bases, there was a span of 21 bases. The germline CDR1 and CDR2 sequences are ENHRY and SYGVKD. The CDR3 loop reads CASKQIGGADYGYTF. The DNA of the CDR3 is TGTGCCAGCAAACAGATCGGGGGCGCGGACTATGGCTACACCTTC.

The chain carries TRBV6-5 and TRBJ1-2; 8 bases are a match to TRBD1. The V gene end was trimmed by 2 bases and the J gene end by 7 bases; junction bases not matched to a gene: 9. Germline CDR1 MNHEY, CDR2 SVGAGI. CDR3 length: 15 amino acids. This CDR3 is CASSYRFGDRPGYTF. CDR3 nucleotide sequence: TGTGCCAGCAGTTACCGATTCGGGGACAGGCCTGGCTACACCTTC.

A word on this clonotype: A much larger clone differs from this one at a single base, so this may be a read error. V gene TRBV29-1 combines with J gene TRBJ2-3, with a weak D call TRBD1 (6 bases). The CDR3 covers 10 residues. CDR1 SQVTM and CDR2 ANQGSEA come from the germline V gene. CDR3 nucleotide sequence: TGCAGCGGAACGACAGGTACGCAGTATTTT. Translated, it gives CSGTTGTQYF.

This clonotype was seen a few times. This chain uses TRBV11-1 with TRBJ1-1; tentatively, D is TRBD1 (5 bases). The length of the CDR3 is 17 residues. V was cut by 0 bases and J by 2 bases, with 16 bases left in between. Germline V lookup: CDR1 SGHAT, CDR2 FQDESV (reference sequence). The CDR3 DNA sequence: TGTGCCAGCAGCTTAGCTGACAGAACCACCGCAAACACTGAAGCTTTCTTT. Translation: CASSLADRTTANTEAFF.

This sequence joins TRBV5-1 and TRBJ2-7; 7 bases are shared with TRBD1. This CDR3 is built from 17 residues. V gave up 0 bases and J gave up 5 bases; unmatched junction bases: 14. CDR1 is SGHRS, CDR2 YFSETQ, per germline. In DNA form, the CDR3 reads TGCGCCAGCAGCTTGGCCGTCGCTGCCAGGGGGTCCCACGAGCAGTACTTC. Its translation is CASSLAVAARGSHEQYF.

The V and J genes are TRBV20-1 and TRBJ2-5, with 9 bases lining up with TRBD2. The V segment lost 3 bases and the J segment 3 bases; nucleotides outside the gene matches: 17. The CDR3 totals 18 residues. CDR1 and CDR2 (germline): DFQATT, SNEGSKA (reference sequence). The chain's CDR3 is CSASPLLAGFSNEETQYF. The CDR3 bases are TGCAGTGCTAGCCCCTTGCTAGCGGGGTTTTCGAATGAAGAGACCCAGTACTTC.

The sample holds many counts of this clonotype. The rearrangement links TRBV29-1 to TRBJ1-2, with 7 positions matching TRBD1. This CDR3 has 12 amino acids. Per germline, CDR1 SQVTM and CDR2 ANQGSEA. V was pared by 2 bases and J by 10 bases, with 7 bases of the junction left unmatched. The CDR3 region has the DNA TGCAGCGTTGAATACAACAGGGGTGACTACACCTTC. Protein: CSVEYNRGDYTF.

This clonotype was detected only a few times. V gene TRBV12-3 or TRBV12-4 combines with J gene TRBJ1-3; 10 nucleotides match TRBD1. The CDR3 covers 14 residues. Trimming removed 5 bases from V and 7 bases from J; junction bases left unmatched: 5. This CDR3 is CASSAGTGVNTIYF. Here the CDR3 DNA reads TGTGCCAGCAGTGCCGGGACAGGGGTGAACACCATATATTTT.

This clonotype was observed a few times. The CDR3: CASSPRASTGNTIYF. In nucleotides, the CDR3 is TGTGCCAGCAGCCCCCGAGCCAGTACTGGAAACACCATATATTTT. The chain recombines TRBV9 with TRBJ1-3; D gene unclear. Germline V lookup: CDR1 SGDLS, CDR2 YYNGEE. This CDR3 comprises 15 residues. The germline V and J ends were trimmed by 4 bases and 2 bases, with 13 bases remaining between them.

This clonotype came up once. A read error may produce the germline difference seen at one junction end. J is TRBJ2-7 and V is TRBV25-1; 7 positions agree with TRBD2. CDR3 size: 14 residues. Germline V gives CDR1 MGHDK, CDR2 SYGVNS. The CDR3 spells CASSQVMAGAEQHF. CDR3 DNA sequence: TGTGCCAGCAGCCAAGTGATGGCGGGAGCCGAGCAGCACTTC.

In its sample, this clonotype was seen many times. The chain recombines TRBV6-1 with TRBJ1-6; a possible D gene is TRBD1 (5 bases). The V end was cut by 5 bases, the J end by 9 bases, with 14 bases between. Germline V CDR1 and CDR2: MNHNS, SASEGT. This CDR3 contains 14 residues. The CDR3, as DNA: TGTGCCAGCAGTCGGGACGGAGTCCCTTCACCCCTCCACTTT. Translating gives CASSRDGVPSPLHF.

V usage is TRBV19 and J usage is TRBJ2-3; 7 nucleotides agree with TRBD2. The CDR3 sequence is 14 residues long. After removal of 9 bases from V and 4 bases from J, the junction contained 10 bases not matched to a gene. The V gene's germline CDR1 is LNHDA and CDR2 SQIVND (reference sequence). The CDR3 here is CASAPGGGADTQYF. DNA for the CDR3: TGTGCCAGCGCCCCGGGAGGTGGGGCAGATACGCAGTATTTT.

Regarding this clonotype: A much bigger clone sits one base away, suggesting this may be a read error. The chain links TRBV14 to TRBJ1-6; no reliable D call. The V gene's germline CDR1 is SGHDN and CDR2 FVKESK. The CDR3 runs 14 residues. The CDR3 here is CASSPVGYNSPLRF. The CDR3 DNA sequence: TGTGCCAGCAGCCCCGTTGGCTATAATTCACCCCTCCGCTTT.

The CDR3 protein is CATSRRILKLAGSQETQYF. CDR3 in DNA: TGTGCCACCAGCAGACGTATCCTTAAACTAGCAGGCAGCCAAGAGACCCAGTACTTC. The chain is built from TRBV15 and TRBJ2-5; possible D gene TRBD2, 6 bases. V was pared by 2 bases and J by 1 base, with 23 bases between. Germline CDR1 is LNHNV and CDR2 is YYDKDF (reference sequence). The CDR3 sequence is 19 residues long.

J is TRBJ2-1 and V is TRBV29-1; D is ambiguous. V lost 8 bases and J 6 bases, leaving 5 bases between the germline ends. The CDR3 loop spans 9 amino acids. Germline V CDR1 and CDR2: SQVTM, ANQGSEA. This chain's CDR3 is CSLPNEQFF. In DNA, the CDR3 is TGCAGCCTTCCCAATGAGCAGTTCTTC.